The 28 T cell receptor beta chains listed next were all sequenced from one sample in a study of blood T cell repertoires in COVID-19. TCRdb keeps only in-frame clones here, not all; method: immunoSEQ multiplex PCR. This table has hundreds of thousands of clones, about 94% appearing once. Sequencing was performed on peripheral blood. The source is a man between 60 and 75 years old with COVID-19, enrolled during active disease.

CDR3 in amino acids: CATSRKSTSGSNNEQFF. DNA of the CDR3: TGTGCCACCAGCAGGAAATCTACTAGCGGGAGTAACAATGAGCAGTTCTTC. V gene TRBV15 combines with J gene TRBJ2-1, with 11 positions matching TRBD2. The CDR3 length is 17 residues. After removal of 3 bases from V and 5 bases from J, the junction contained 9 bases not matched to a gene. CDR1 is LNHNV and CDR2 is YYDKDF in the germline V gene (reference sequence).

This clone was recorded only once. The chain couples TRBV30 to TRBJ2-5; D gene unclear. Trimming removed 0 bases at V and 9 bases at J, with 14 bases between. Germline CDR1 is GTSNPN and CDR2 is SVGIG (reference sequence). The CDR3 length is 13 residues. In DNA, the CDR3 is TGTGCCTGGAGTGTCGAGATCCCCGCGGCCCAGTACTTC. This codes for CAWSVEIPAAQYF.

This clone was recorded once. J is TRBJ1-1 and V is TRBV11-2; weak D call: TRBD1 (5 bases). The CDR3 has 16 amino acids. CDR1 is SGHAT, CDR2 FQNNGV, per germline. The V and J ends lost 8 bases and 0 bases respectively, with 19 bases between them. CDR3 loop: CASDRGGGTMNTEAFF. In DNA form, the CDR3 reads TGTGCCAGCGATCGCGGTGGGGGGACCATGAACACTGAAGCTTTCTTT.

The chain is built from TRBV18 and TRBJ1-1, with 7 bases lining up with TRBD1. The germline gives CDR1 KGHSH, CDR2 LQKENI. The V segment lost 3 bases and the J segment 0 bases; nucleotides outside the gene matches: 7. The CDR3 is 16 residues long. In DNA, the CDR3 is TGTGCCAGCTCACCCCCGGAGGGGGCCTTGAACACTGAAGCTTTCTTT. Its translation is CASSPPEGALNTEAFF.

V and J are TRBV3-1 (or the pseudogene TRBV3-2) and TRBJ1-1; D not resolved. The CDR3 runs to 12 residues. The V gene's germline CDR1 is LGHDT and CDR2 YNNKEL (reference sequence). V gave up 2 bases and J gave up 8 bases, with 9 bases separating them. This CDR3 is CASSQQAQEAFF. CDR3 nucleotides: TGTGCCAGCAGCCAACAGGCCCAAGAAGCTTTCTTT.

This chain links TRBV3-1 (or the pseudogene TRBV3-2) with TRBJ1-3, with 7 bases identical to TRBD1. The V gene end was trimmed by 2 bases and the J gene end by 2 bases; junction bases not matched to a gene: 3. Germline V gene lookup returns CDR1 LGHDT and CDR2 YNNKEL (reference sequence). CDR3 length: 15 amino acids. The CDR3 sequence is CASSQQGGPGNTIYF. CDR3 coding DNA: TGTGCCAGCAGCCAACAGGGGGGTCCTGGAAACACCATATATTTT.

The rearrangement joins TRBV2 to TRBJ1-5, with TRBD1 matching 7 bases. Germline-derived CDR1 and CDR2 are SNHLY and FYNNEI. The V gene end was trimmed by 5 bases and the J gene end by 3 bases; junction bases not matched to a gene: 4. This CDR3 is built from 14 residues. The DNA for the CDR3 is TGTGCCAGCAGTAACAGGGGTTTCAATCAGCCCCAGCATTTT. Translation: CASSNRGFNQPQHF.

Here the CDR3 DNA reads TGCGCCAGCTCCACCGGGACTAGCGTACAAGAGACCCAGTACTTC. It specifies CASSTGTSVQETQYF. V gene TRBV5-1 combines with J gene TRBJ2-5, with 10 nucleotides matching TRBD2. The junction had 8 bases not matched to a gene; V was cut back by 7 bases and J by 2 bases. The germline CDR1 and CDR2 sequences are SGHRS and YFSETQ. This CDR3 contains 15 residues. Full variable domain (outside the CDR3, taken from reference TRBV5-1 and TRBJ2-5): KAGVTQTPRYLIKTRGQQVTLSCSPISGHRSVSWYQQTPGQGLQFLFEYFSETQRNKGNFPGRFSGRQFSNSRSEMNVSTLELGDSALYLCASSTGTSVQETQYFGPGTRLLVL.

This chain links TRBV5-8 with TRBJ1-5, with a possible D match to TRBD1 (6 bases). Germline V lookup: CDR1 SGHTS, CDR2 YDEGEE. This CDR3 is 14 amino acids long. Trimming cost V 3 bases and J 2 bases, with 9 bases left between them. The CDR3 here is CASSSRTGNQPQHF. The CDR3 DNA sequence: TGTGCCAGCAGCTCCCGGACAGGCAATCAGCCCCAGCATTTT.

The rearrangement links TRBV28 to TRBJ2-2; 8 bases align to TRBD2. J gave up 5 bases and V 1 base, and 9 bases lay outside the gene matches. This CDR3 has 17 amino acids. Germline assignment: CDR1 MDHEN and CDR2 SYDVKM. The CDR3 DNA follows: TGTGCCAGCAGTTTATTACTACCGGGAGGGCCTACCGGGGAGCTGTTTTTT. It specifies CASSLLLPGGPTGELFF.

V is TRBV7-2 and J is TRBJ1-1; 7 bases match TRBD1. Germline V gene data show CDR1 as SGHTA and CDR2 as FQGNSA. V lost 11 bases to trimming and J lost 0 bases; unmatched junction nucleotides: 9. This CDR3 is built from 14 residues. The CDR3 nucleotides read TGTGCCGGACAGACAGGGATAATGAACACTGAAGCTTTCTTT. Amino acid sequence: CAGQTGIMNTEAFF.

This chain joins TRBV24-1 and TRBJ2-7, with 7 bases fitting TRBD1. Germline CDR1 and CDR2: KGHDR and SFDVKD. The CDR3 is 16 residues long. V lost 3 bases, J lost 2 bases, and 9 bases stayed unmatched. CDR3 region: CATSDPRQGGPYEQYF. As DNA, the CDR3 is TGTGCCACCAGTGATCCCCGCCAAGGGGGCCCCTACGAGCAGTACTTC.

The rearrangement uses TRBV3-1 (or the pseudogene TRBV3-2) and TRBJ2-2, with D perhaps matching TRBD2 (7 bases). Trimming removed 4 bases from V and 4 bases from J, with 16 bases in between. The length of the CDR3 is 16 residues. Germline V CDR1 and CDR2: LGHDT, YNNKEL (reference sequence). CDR3 DNA sequence: TGTGCCAGCAGCCGGCCGGGGGGCTTAAGCACCGGGGAGCTGTTTTTT. This codes for CASSRPGGLSTGELFF.

The chain joins TRBV11-2 to TRBJ2-7; no clear D gene. CDR3 length: 12 residues. V lost 5 bases, J lost 4 bases, and 9 bases lay in between. The germline CDR1 and CDR2 sequences are SGHAT and FQNNGV. The CDR3 is CASSPDSYEQYF. The CDR3 nucleotides are TGTGCCAGCAGCCCTGACTCTTACGAGCAGTACTTC.

The chain couples TRBV27 to TRBJ2-2; 9 bases align to TRBD2. The CDR3 is 16 residues long. Unmatched junction bases numbered 2, after V lost 2 bases and J lost 1 base. Germline CDR1 reads MNHEY; CDR2 reads SMNVEV (reference sequence). The CDR3 is CASSLAGGQNTGELFF. The DNA for the CDR3 is TGTGCCAGCAGTTTAGCGGGGGGGCAGAACACCGGGGAGCTGTTTTTT.

This chain uses TRBV4-1 with TRBJ2-7; TRBD2 might be the D (6 bases). The ends were cut back, 1 base at V and 5 bases at J, with 12 bases in the middle. This CDR3 region has 14 residues. CDR1 MGHRA and CDR2 YSYEKL come from the germline V gene. The CDR3 region is CASSQVGGGDEQYF. The DNA for the CDR3 is TGCGCCAGCAGCCAAGTCGGGGGAGGCGACGAGCAGTACTTC.

V usage is TRBV5-1 and J usage is TRBJ1-4; perhaps TRBD1 as D (5 bases). Germline CDR1 and CDR2: SGHRS and YFSETQ. The CDR3 has 14 residues. Trimming stripped 0 bases from V and 3 bases from J, with 6 bases between. The CDR3 coding sequence is TGCGCCAGCAGCTTGGCAGGGTCTAATGAAAAACTGTTTTTT. This codes for CASSLAGSNEKLFF.

The V gene is TRBV29-1, the J gene TRBJ1-2, with a possible D match to TRBD1 (6 bases). Germline CDR1 is SQVTM and CDR2 is ANQGSEA. The CDR3 loop spans 13 amino acids. The V and J ends lost 1 base and 4 bases respectively, with 10 bases between them. CDR3 DNA sequence: TGCAGCGTTGAAGGGGGGCTGGGCTATGGCTACACCTTC. The encoded protein is CSVEGGLGYGYTF.

The V call is TRBV2, the J call TRBJ2-1, with D perhaps TRBD1 (5 bases). Germline V gene data show CDR1 as SNHLY and CDR2 as FYNNEI. The CDR3 consists of 14 residues. V lost 2 bases and J 6 bases, leaving 11 bases between the germline ends. The CDR3 here is CASSESLQANEQFF. CDR3 bases: TGTGCCAGCAGTGAAAGTTTACAGGCCAATGAGCAGTTCTTC.

The J gene is TRBJ2-1, the V gene TRBV5-1; a possible D gene is TRBD1 (6 bases). The CDR3 totals 15 residues. With 1 base removed from V and 2 bases from J, the gap between germline ends came to 10 bases. Germline lookup yields CDR1 SGHRS and CDR2 YFSETQ. The CDR3 nucleotides are TGCGCCAGCAGCTTGCTTGGGACACCCTACAATGAGCAGTTCTTC. It codes for CASSLLGTPYNEQFF.

The rearrangement joins TRBV12-3 or TRBV12-4 to TRBJ1-2; D is ambiguous. The CDR3 contains 13 residues. V gave up 4 bases and J gave up 5 bases, with 11 bases separating them. CDR3 nucleotide sequence: TGTGCCAGCAGTTCTCGGACTGCTTATGGCTACACCTTC. Its protein product is CASSSRTAYGYTF.

J is TRBJ2-7 and V is TRBV28; 7 bases agree with TRBD1. After removal of 3 bases from V and 5 bases from J, the junction contained 10 bases not matched to a gene. This CDR3 spans 15 amino acids. Germline V gives CDR1 MDHEN, CDR2 SYDVKM. The CDR3 protein is CASSLGRGRGDEQYF. The CDR3 nucleotides read TGTGCCAGCAGTTTGGGCAGGGGGAGAGGGGACGAGCAGTACTTC. The complete variable domain, with remaining parts taken from reference TRBV28 and TRBJ2-7, reads DVKVTQSSRYLVKRTGEKVFLECVQDMDHENMFWYRQDPGLGLRLIYFSYDVKMKEKGDIPEGYSVSREKKERFSLILESASTNQTSMYLCASSLGRGRGDEQYFGPGTRLTVT.

J is TRBJ2-2 and V is TRBV5-1; 14 bases match TRBD2. Germline assignment: CDR1 SGHRS and CDR2 YFSETQ. Trimming cost V 5 bases and J 1 base; bases outside gene matches: 4. The CDR3 loop spans 17 amino acids. The CDR3 spells CASRAGTSGRNTGELFF. CDR3 sequence (DNA): TGCGCCAGCAGGGCCGGGACTAGCGGGAGGAACACCGGGGAGCTGTTTTTT.

This clone was seen a handful of times. The chain links TRBV27 to TRBJ1-6; D might be TRBD1 (5 bases). Germline V gene sequence: CDR1 MNHEY, CDR2 SMNVEV (reference sequence). Trimming removed 6 bases from V and 0 bases from J, with 12 bases in between. The CDR3 loop spans 16 amino acids. CDR3 sequence: CASSLVRGSYNSPLHF. The CDR3 DNA sequence: TGTGCCAGCAGCTTAGTAAGGGGCTCCTATAATTCACCCCTCCACTTT.

The chain combines TRBV24-1 with TRBJ2-3; maybe TRBD2 (7 bases). This CDR3 spans 18 amino acids. Germline-derived CDR1 and CDR2 are KGHDR and SFDVKD. The V end lost 0 bases, the J end lost 4 bases, and 19 bases lay between the germline ends. The CDR3 spells CATSDLGGAHRDADTQYF. Here the CDR3 DNA reads TGTGCCACCAGTGATTTGGGGGGGGCCCACAGGGACGCAGATACGCAGTATTTT.

This chain connects TRBV10-3 to TRBJ1-6; the D gene is possibly TRBD1 (5 bases). The CDR3 has 13 residues. The V and J ends lost 8 bases and 7 bases respectively, with 12 bases between them. Per the germline V gene, CDR1 is ENHRY and CDR2 is SYGVKD. The CDR3 DNA is TGTGCCATCGGCAGGGAAGGCAATTCACCCCTCCACTTT. This sequence encodes CAIGREGNSPLHF.

The rearrangement uses TRBV11-2 and TRBJ1-2, with no clear D. Trimming removed 4 bases from V and 4 bases from J, with 10 bases in between. Germline V gene data show CDR1 as SGHAT and CDR2 as FQNNGV. The CDR3 consists of 13 residues. DNA of the CDR3: TGTGCCAGCAGCTCCTCGTCCCTCTATGGCTACACCTTC. This codes for CASSSSSLYGYTF.

The V and J genes are TRBV7-8 and TRBJ2-3; 12 positions agree with TRBD2. Germline V lookup: CDR1 SGHVS, CDR2 FQNEAQ. CDR3 length: 17 residues. The J segment lost 5 bases and the V segment lost 0 bases, leaving 6 bases of the junction unmatched. This chain's CDR3 is CASSLASLAGGLDTQYF. CDR3 DNA sequence: TGTGCCAGCAGCTTAGCGTCTCTAGCGGGAGGGTTAGATACGCAGTATTTT. The variable domain in full, completed from reference TRBV7-8 and TRBJ2-3, reads GAGVSQSPRYKVAKRGQDVALRCDPISGHVSLFWYQQALGQGPEFLTYFQNEAQLDKSGLPSDRFFAERPEGSVSTLKIQRTQQEDSAVYLCASSLASLAGGLDTQYFGPGTRLTVL.